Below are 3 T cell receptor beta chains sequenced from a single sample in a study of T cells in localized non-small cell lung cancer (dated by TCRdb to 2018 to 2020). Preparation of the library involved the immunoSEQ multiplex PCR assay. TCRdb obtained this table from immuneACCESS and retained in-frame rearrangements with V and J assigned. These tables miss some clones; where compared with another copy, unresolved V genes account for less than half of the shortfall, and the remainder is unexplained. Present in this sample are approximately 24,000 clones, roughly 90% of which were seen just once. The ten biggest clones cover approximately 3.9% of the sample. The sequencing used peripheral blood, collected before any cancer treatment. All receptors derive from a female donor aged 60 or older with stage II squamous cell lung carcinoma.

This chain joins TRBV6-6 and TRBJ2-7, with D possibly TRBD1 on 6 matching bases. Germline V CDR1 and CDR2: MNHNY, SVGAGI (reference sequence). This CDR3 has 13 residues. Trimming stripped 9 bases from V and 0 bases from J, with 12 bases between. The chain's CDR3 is CASTGLSSYEQYF. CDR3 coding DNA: TGTGCCAGTACAGGGCTAAGCTCCTACGAGCAGTACTTC.

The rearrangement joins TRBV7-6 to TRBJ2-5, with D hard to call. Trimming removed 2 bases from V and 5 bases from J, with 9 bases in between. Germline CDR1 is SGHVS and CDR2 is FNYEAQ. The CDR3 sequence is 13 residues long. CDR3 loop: CASSLRPDETQYF. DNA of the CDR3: TGTGCCAGCAGCTTAAGGCCGGACGAGACCCAGTACTTC.

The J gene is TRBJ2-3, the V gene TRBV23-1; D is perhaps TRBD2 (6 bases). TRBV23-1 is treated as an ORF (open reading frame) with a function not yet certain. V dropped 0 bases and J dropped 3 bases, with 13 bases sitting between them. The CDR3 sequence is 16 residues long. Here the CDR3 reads CASSQSRGTITDTQYF. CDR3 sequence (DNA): TGCGCCAGCAGTCAATCGCGCGGGACGATAACAGATACGCAGTATTTT.